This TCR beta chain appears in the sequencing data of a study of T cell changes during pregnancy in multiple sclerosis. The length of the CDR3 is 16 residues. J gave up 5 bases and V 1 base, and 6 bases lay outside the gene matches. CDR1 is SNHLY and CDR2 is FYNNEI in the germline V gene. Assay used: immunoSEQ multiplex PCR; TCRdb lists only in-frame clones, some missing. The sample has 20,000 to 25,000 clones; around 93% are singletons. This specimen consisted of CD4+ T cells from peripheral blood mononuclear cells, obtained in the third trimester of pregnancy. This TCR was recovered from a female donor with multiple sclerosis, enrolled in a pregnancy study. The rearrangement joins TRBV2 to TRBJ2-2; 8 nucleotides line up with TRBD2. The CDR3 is CASSEDQAGATGELFF. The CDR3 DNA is TGTGCCAGCAGTGAAGATCAAGCGGGGGCAACCGGGGAGCTGTTTTTT.